The clone carrying this TCR beta chain was counted many times. Its antigen is not known. The data derive from a study of Graves' ophthalmopathy and Graves' hyperthyroidism. Amplification from RNA transcripts yielded the TCR beta CDR3 regions. Second-round multiplex PCR came after a first-round RT-PCR that employed HTBI primers. One entry per CDR3 protein, called by TCRdb with MiXCR from the multiplex PCR reads. The sample lists 350,000 to 400,000 distinct CDR3 sequences, about a sixth occurring once. V shed 2 bases and J 0 bases; nucleotides not matched to a gene: 3. CDR3 length equals 16 residues. CDR1 and CDR2 (germline): MNHEY, SVGAGI. Study observations and caveats: Ophthalmopathy progression cases were predicted by the model with 55% to 71% sensitivity and 72% to 85% specificity.

With a duration under 3 months, ophthalmopathy in the donors showed moderate-to-severe activity, CAS ≥3 and NOSPECS ≥4. Each diagnosis was determined on the basis of clinical symptoms, serum thyroxine, TRAb, thyroid ultrasound and orbital computed tomography. The sample taken for sequencing was peripheral blood. The clonotype originates from a woman younger than 30 with Graves' ophthalmopathy. The chain joins TRBV6-5 to TRBJ2-2; 7 bases agree with TRBD1. Written as DNA, the CDR3 is TGTGCCAGCAGTTACAGTGGACAGGCGAACACCGGGGAGCTGTTTTTT. Protein: CASSYSGQANTGELFF.